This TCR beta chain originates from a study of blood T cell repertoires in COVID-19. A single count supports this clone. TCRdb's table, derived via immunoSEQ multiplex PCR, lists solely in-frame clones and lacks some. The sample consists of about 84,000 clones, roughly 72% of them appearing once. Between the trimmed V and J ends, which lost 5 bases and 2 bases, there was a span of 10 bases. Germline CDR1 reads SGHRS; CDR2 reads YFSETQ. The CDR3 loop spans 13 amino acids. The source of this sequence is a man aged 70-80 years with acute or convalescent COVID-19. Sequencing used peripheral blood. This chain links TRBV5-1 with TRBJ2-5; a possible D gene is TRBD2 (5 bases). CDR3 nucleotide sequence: TGCGCCAGCAGTGTCACGGGGCAAGAGACCCAGTACTTC. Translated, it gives CASSVTGQETQYF.